Following are 9 T cell receptor beta chains from one sample sequenced in a study of T-cell reconstitution after alpha-beta-depleted transplantation in children. It was with unique molecular identifiers that the TCRbeta library was prepared. TCRdb reanalysed the PCR reads using MiXCR and keeps one entry per CDR3 protein. The sample has around 960,000 distinct CDR3 sequences, roughly 29% seen once; the top ten hold 28%. The sample here was PBMCs, mostly from graft donor cells, taken 360 days after TCRalphabeta/CD19-depleted stem cell transplant. The origin of the receptors is a boy under two years old who had a stem cell transplant for SCID, so the T cells may come from the graft donor.

This clonotype has a single count. V and J are TRBV12-3 or TRBV12-4 and TRBJ1-2; possible D gene TRBD1, 5 bases. Trimming removed 1 base from V and 1 base from J, with 10 bases in between. The CDR3 length is 15 residues. The CDR3 protein is CASSLDPGLNYGYTF. As DNA, the CDR3 is TGTGCCAGCAGTTTAGATCCAGGGCTTAACTATGGCTACACCTTC.

This clonotype was detected ten times or more. The chain joins TRBV5-1 to TRBJ2-7, with TRBD1 matching 8 bases. Germline V gives CDR1 SGHRS, CDR2 YFSETQ. V lost 0 bases and J lost 3; bases outside the gene matches: 5. The CDR3 runs to 15 residues. The CDR3 DNA reads as TGCGCCAGCAGCTTGGGGGACAGGAGTGGCTACGAGCAGTACTTC. Translating gives CASSLGDRSGYEQYF. Combining the CDR3 with reference TRBV5-1 and TRBJ2-7 gives the whole variable domain KAGVTQTPRYLIKTRGQQVTLSCSPISGHRSVSWYQQTPGQGLQFLFEYFSETQRNKGNFPGRFSGRQFSNSRSEMNVSTLELGDSALYLCASSLGDRSGYEQYFGPGTRLTVT.

The chain links TRBV7-2 to TRBJ1-6; D is unclear. The V end lost 2 bases, the J end lost 8 bases, and 13 bases lay between the germline ends. The CDR3 is 15 amino acids. Germline assignment: CDR1 SGHTA and CDR2 FQGNSA. CDR3 DNA sequence: TGTGCCAGCAGCTTACCGCTTTTTTGGGATTCACCCCTCCACTTT. Amino acid sequence: CASSLPLFWDSPLHF.

The chain joins TRBV4-1 to TRBJ2-2; a weak D match, TRBD2 (5 bases). Looked up from germline, CDR1 is MGHRA and CDR2 is YSYEKL. The CDR3 spans 16 residues. Trimming removed 0 bases from V and 5 bases from J, with 13 bases in between. The CDR3: CASSQERGWRTGELFF. In DNA, the CDR3 is TGCGCCAGCAGCCAAGAACGCGGGTGGAGGACCGGGGAGCTGTTTTTT.

This clonotype was detected only a few times. The rearrangement uses TRBV12-3 or TRBV12-4 and TRBJ2-4; D may be TRBD1 (5 bases). This CDR3 region has 14 residues. V lost 2 bases and J 8 bases, leaving 13 bases between the germline ends. This chain's CDR3 is CASSLRQGWDIQYF. In DNA, the CDR3 is TGTGCCAGCAGTTTAAGGCAGGGATGGGACATTCAGTACTTC.

This rearrangement joins TRBV3-1 to TRBJ1-1; D gene ambiguous. The germline CDR1 and CDR2 sequences are LGHDT and YNNKEL (reference sequence). V dropped 4 bases and J dropped 1 base, with 10 bases sitting between them. This CDR3 is built from 14 residues. DNA for the CDR3: TGTGCCAGCAGCCTCCAAAGCTCGAACACTGAAGCTTTCTTT. Translation gives CASSLQSSNTEAFF.

Only a few counts were recorded for this clonotype. This chain links TRBV12-3 or TRBV12-4 with TRBJ2-6, with D tentatively TRBD1 (6 bases). There are 16 residues in the CDR3. V was pared by 2 bases and J by 3 bases, with 11 bases between. The CDR3 DNA follows: TGTGCCAGCAGTTTATCCAGGGGAAGTGGGGCCAACGTCCTGACTTTC. It encodes CASSLSRGSGANVLTF.

This clonotype was seen ten or more times. This chain uses TRBV2 with TRBJ2-1, with D possibly TRBD2 on 5 matching bases. The CDR3 has 14 residues. Deletions cut 5 bases from V and 12 bases from J, with 20 bases between. The germline V gene encodes CDR1 SNHLY and CDR2 FYNNEI. The CDR3 protein is CASSMPLRTFLQFF. For the CDR3, the DNA is TGTGCCAGCAGTATGCCTTTAAGGACTTTCCTGCAGTTCTTC.

This clonotype was recorded a few times. The chain is built from TRBV3-1 and TRBJ2-1; TRBD2 agrees at 8 bases. Germline loops: CDR1 LGHDT, CDR2 YNNKEL (reference sequence). With 0 bases clipped from V and 7 bases from J, the junction kept 20 bases outside the gene matches. The CDR3 sequence is 20 residues long. In DNA, the CDR3 is TGTGCCAGCAGCCAAGATAGGGCTAGCGGGTCCGGGCGGGGGGAGAATGAGCAGTTCTTC. Translation gives CASSQDRASGSGRGENEQFF.